A selection of T cell receptor beta chains follows, all from one sample in a study of blood T cell repertoires in COVID-19. Sequenced by immunoSEQ multiplex PCR; TCRdb stores in-frame clones only, minus some. The sample carries roughly 60,000 clones, 65% to 90% recorded once. The material sequenced was peripheral blood. The receptor set was obtained from a man aged 45-65 years with COVID-19, enrolled during active disease. Each CDR3 is given with its conserved first and last residue. D genes are given only for firm matches. Not every row has a clone size; where given, it reads once, few, many or a size class.

CDR3 DNA	CDR3 protein	clone size	CDR3 length	D gene	V gene	J gene
TGTGCCAGCAGCTTAGTCCGGGGGGCCAACGTCCTGACTTTC	CASSLVRGANVLTF	NA	14	NA	TRBV11-2	TRBJ2-6
TGCGCCAGCAGCCAAGATACGCGGGAGCCTTCCGCAGATACGCAGTATTTT	CASSQDTREPSADTQYF	once	17	TRBD2	TRBV4-1	TRBJ2-3
TGCGCCAGCAGCTTGTCCCCCGGGGAAGGCACCAATGAGCAGTTCTTC	CASSLSPGEGTNEQFF	NA	16	NA	TRBV5-1	TRBJ2-1
TGTGCCTGGGGCCCGGGACTCAGTAATGAAAAACTGTTTTTT	CAWGPGLSNEKLFF	NA	14	NA	TRBV30	TRBJ1-4
TGTGCCAGCAGCCGGACAGGGGGGCCCTACGAGCAGTACTTC	CASSRTGGPYEQYF	NA	14	TRBD1	TRBV2	TRBJ2-7
TGCGCCAGCAGCCAAGGCGGGGGTAGCGGGAAGGGGACCGGGGAGCTGTTTTTT	CASSQGGGSGKGTGELFF	NA	18	TRBD2	TRBV4-1	TRBJ2-2
TGTGCCAGCAGCTTCGGGACTCCGAACACCGGGGAGCTGTTTTTT	CASSFGTPNTGELFF	NA	15	NA	TRBV4-2	TRBJ2-2
TGTGCCAGCTCAAGGGACAGGAAGCAGTTCTTC	CASSRDRKQFF	NA	11	TRBD1	TRBV18	TRBJ2-1
TGTGCCAGCAGGCGCTCCTATAATTCACCCCTCCACTTT	CASRRSYNSPLHF	NA	13	NA	TRBV6-5	TRBJ1-6
TGTGCCAGCAGTTACTCGAACAGGGCGGCTGAGCAGTACTTC	CASSYSNRAAEQYF	NA	14	NA	TRBV6-6	TRBJ2-7
TGTGCCACCAGCAGAGATGAGGGCCCCAAAAACATTCAGTACTTC	CATSRDEGPKNIQYF	NA	15	NA	TRBV15	TRBJ2-4
TGTGCCAGTAGAGGGGTTTACACTGAAGCTTTCTTT	CASRGVYTEAFF	NA	12	NA	TRBV19	TRBJ1-1
TGTGCCACCCAGGGCCAGGGGGCGCGGACAGATACGCAGTATTTT	CATQGQGARTDTQYF	NA	15	TRBD1	TRBV24-1	TRBJ2-3
TGTGCCAGCAGCTTAGTAACGGGGTTGAATGAGCAGTTCTTC	CASSLVTGLNEQFF	NA	14	NA	TRBV7-2	TRBJ2-1
TGTGCCAGCAGTTCCTTGACAGGGGGTACGTACGAGCAGTACTTC	CASSSLTGGTYEQYF	NA	15	TRBD1	TRBV6-5	TRBJ2-7
TGCGCCAGCAGCGCGACAGGGGGCGCCGGGGAGCTGTTTTTT	CASSATGGAGELFF	NA	14	TRBD1	TRBV5-1	TRBJ2-2
TGTGCCACCAGTGATACCCAGGGGCTTGGGGAGACCCAGTACTTC	CATSDTQGLGETQYF	NA	15	NA	TRBV24-1	TRBJ2-5
TGTGCCAGCAGCTTACAAAGCCCCTACGAGCAGTACTTC	CASSLQSPYEQYF	NA	13	NA	TRBV28	TRBJ2-7
TGCAGCGTTGACCAGGGGATATACAATGAGCAGTTCTTC	CSVDQGIYNEQFF	NA	13	NA	TRBV29-1	TRBJ2-1
TGTGCCAGCTGGGGGGGAGGGACCTTCCCTAACTATGGCTACACCTTC	CASWGGGTFPNYGYTF	NA	16	NA	TRBV28	TRBJ1-2
TGCAGCGTGGACAGGCCTGAGCAGTTCTTC	CSVDRPEQFF	NA	10	TRBD1	TRBV29-1	TRBJ2-1
TGTGCCAGCAGCGAGGGACAGGGGGCGGATGAGCAGTTCTTC	CASSEGQGADEQFF	NA	14	TRBD1	TRBV28	TRBJ2-1
TGTGCCAGTAGTAGGGCCGCGGGCGGGAGTCTGAGTTCCTACGAGCAGTACTTC	CASSRAAGGSLSSYEQYF	NA	18	TRBD2	TRBV19	TRBJ2-7
TGTGCCAGCAGTCAACCGGACTTCCCCCAGGTTTTT	CASSQPDFPQVF	NA	12	NA	TRBV6-5	TRBJ1-4
TGTGCCAGCAGCCTCCATGACAGGGGAGCTTTCTTT	CASSLHDRGAFF	NA	12	TRBD1	TRBV11-2	TRBJ1-1
TGTGCCAGCTCACCCGAGACAGCCGGTAGCAATCAGCCCCAGCATTTT	CASSPETAGSNQPQHF	NA	16	NA	TRBV18	TRBJ1-5
TGTGCCAGCAGTGAACGGGGGACGGGACAGGGTGCCGACGGGGAGCTGTTTTTT	CASSERGTGQGADGELFF	NA	18	TRBD1	TRBV25-1	TRBJ2-2
TGCGCCAGCAGCCAGTTGGGGGGGGCAACTAATGAAAAACTGTTTTTT	CASSQLGGATNEKLFF	NA	16	NA	TRBV4-3	TRBJ1-4
TGTGCCAGCAGTGAAGCTAACCGACAGAGACGGGTAGCTAATGAAAAACTGTTTTTT	CASSEANRQRRVANEKLFF	NA	19	NA	TRBV6-1	TRBJ1-4
TGTGCCAGCAGCTTAAGTCCCGGGACAAGGACTGGGGAGCTGTTTTTT	CASSLSPGTRTGELFF	NA	16	NA	TRBV7-3	TRBJ2-2
TGCAGTGCTAGTGTGCTAGCGGGAGTGGGCGAGCAGTACTTC	CSASVLAGVGEQYF	NA	14	TRBD2	TRBV20-1	TRBJ2-7
TGCAGCGGGGGGGCTCCCCAAGAGACCCAGTACTTC	CSGGAPQETQYF	NA	12	NA	TRBV29-1	TRBJ2-5
TGTGCCAGCAGCGGACAGGCGAACTATGGCTACACCTTC	CASSGQANYGYTF	once	13	TRBD1	TRBV6-1	TRBJ1-2
TGTGCCAGCAGTAGGACAGGGGGCGAAACCGGGGAGCTGTTTTTT	CASSRTGGETGELFF	NA	15	TRBD1	TRBV4-2	TRBJ2-2
TGTGCCAGAAGGGGGTGGGCGAACAGGGTGTGTGACTATGGCTACACCTTC	CARRGWANRVCDYGYTF	NA	17	NA	TRBV5-3	TRBJ1-2
TGTGCCAGCAGTTTAGGAGGCGGTCGGGGGCAGTACTTC	CASSLGGGRGQYF	NA	13	NA	TRBV28	TRBJ2-7
TGTGCCAGCAGCCCGGACAGGGGGCTTGGTTATGGCTACACCTTC	CASSPDRGLGYGYTF	NA	15	TRBD1	TRBV7-3	TRBJ1-2